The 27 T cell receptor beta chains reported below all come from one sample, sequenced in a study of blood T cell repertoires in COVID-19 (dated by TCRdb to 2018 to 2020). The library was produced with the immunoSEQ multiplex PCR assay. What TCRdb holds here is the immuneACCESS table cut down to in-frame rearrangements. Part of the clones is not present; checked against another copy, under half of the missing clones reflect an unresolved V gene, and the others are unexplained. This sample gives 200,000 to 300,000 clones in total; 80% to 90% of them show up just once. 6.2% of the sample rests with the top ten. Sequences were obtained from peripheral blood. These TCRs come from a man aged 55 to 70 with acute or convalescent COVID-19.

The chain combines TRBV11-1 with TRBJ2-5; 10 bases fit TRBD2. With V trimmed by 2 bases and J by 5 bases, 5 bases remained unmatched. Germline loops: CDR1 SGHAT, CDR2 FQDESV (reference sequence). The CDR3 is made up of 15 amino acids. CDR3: CASSLLAGEFETQYF. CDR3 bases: TGTGCCAGCAGCTTACTAGCGGGAGAATTCGAGACCCAGTACTTC.

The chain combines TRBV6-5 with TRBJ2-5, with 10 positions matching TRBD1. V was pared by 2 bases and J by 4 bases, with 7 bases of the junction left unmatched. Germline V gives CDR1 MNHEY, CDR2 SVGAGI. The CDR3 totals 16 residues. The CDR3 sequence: CASSYARGQGRETQYF. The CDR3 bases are TGTGCCAGCAGTTACGCGAGGGGACAGGGGAGAGAGACCCAGTACTTC.

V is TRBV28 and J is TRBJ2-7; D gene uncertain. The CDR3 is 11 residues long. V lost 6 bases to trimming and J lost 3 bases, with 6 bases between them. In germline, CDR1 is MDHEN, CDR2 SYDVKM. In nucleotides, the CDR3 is TGTGCCAGCAGCCCCTTCTACGAGCAGTACTTC. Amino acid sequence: CASSPFYEQYF.

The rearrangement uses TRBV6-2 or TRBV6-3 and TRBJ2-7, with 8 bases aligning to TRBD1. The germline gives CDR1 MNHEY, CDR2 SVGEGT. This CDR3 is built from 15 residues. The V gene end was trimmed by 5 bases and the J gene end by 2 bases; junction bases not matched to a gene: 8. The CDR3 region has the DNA TGTGCCAGCAGTAGTGGACAGGGAGCTACCTACGAGCAGTACTTC. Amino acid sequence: CASSSGQGATYEQYF.

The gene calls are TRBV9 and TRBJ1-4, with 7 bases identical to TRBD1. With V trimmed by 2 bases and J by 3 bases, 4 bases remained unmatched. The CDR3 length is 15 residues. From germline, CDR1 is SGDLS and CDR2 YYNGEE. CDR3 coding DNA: TGTGCCAGCAGCGTTCGACAGGGCGCTAATGAAAAACTGTTTTTT. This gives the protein CASSVRQGANEKLFF.

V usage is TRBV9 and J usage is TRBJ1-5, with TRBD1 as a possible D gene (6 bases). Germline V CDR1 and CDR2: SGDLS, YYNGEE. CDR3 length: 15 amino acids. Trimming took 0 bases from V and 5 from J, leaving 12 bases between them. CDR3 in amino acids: CASSVAGAFDQPQHF. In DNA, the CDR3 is TGTGCCAGCAGCGTAGCAGGGGCGTTCGATCAGCCCCAGCATTTT.

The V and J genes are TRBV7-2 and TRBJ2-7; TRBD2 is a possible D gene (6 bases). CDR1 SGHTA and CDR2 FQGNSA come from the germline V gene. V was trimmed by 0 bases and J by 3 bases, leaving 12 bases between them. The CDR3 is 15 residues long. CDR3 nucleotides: TGTGCCAGCAGCTTAGCCTGGCGGGATTACTACGAGCAGTACTTC. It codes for CASSLAWRDYYEQYF.

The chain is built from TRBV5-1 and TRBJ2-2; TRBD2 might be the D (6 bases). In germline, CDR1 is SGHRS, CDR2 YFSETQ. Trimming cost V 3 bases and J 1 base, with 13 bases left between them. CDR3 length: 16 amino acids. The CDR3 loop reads CASSSVGGENTGELFF. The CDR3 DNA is TGCGCCAGCAGCTCCGTCGGGGGAGAGAACACCGGGGAGCTGTTTTTT.

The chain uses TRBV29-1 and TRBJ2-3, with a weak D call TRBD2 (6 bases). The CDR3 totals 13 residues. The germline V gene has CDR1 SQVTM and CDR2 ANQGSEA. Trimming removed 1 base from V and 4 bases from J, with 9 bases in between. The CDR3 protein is CSVEGRAADTQYF. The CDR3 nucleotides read TGCAGCGTTGAAGGGAGGGCCGCAGATACGCAGTATTTT.

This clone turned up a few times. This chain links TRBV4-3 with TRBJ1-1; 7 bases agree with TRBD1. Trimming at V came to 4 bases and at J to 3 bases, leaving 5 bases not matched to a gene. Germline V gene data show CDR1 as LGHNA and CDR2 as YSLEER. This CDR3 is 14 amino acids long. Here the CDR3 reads CASSRQGRDTEAFF. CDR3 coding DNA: TGCGCCAGCAGCCGACAGGGTAGGGACACTGAAGCTTTCTTT.

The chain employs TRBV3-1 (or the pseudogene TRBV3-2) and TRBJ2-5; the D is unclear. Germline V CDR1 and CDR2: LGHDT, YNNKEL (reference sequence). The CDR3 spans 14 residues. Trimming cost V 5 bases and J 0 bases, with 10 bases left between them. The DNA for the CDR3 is TGTGCCAGCAGCAAAAGACTTTACCAAGAGACCCAGTACTTC. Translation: CASSKRLYQETQYF.

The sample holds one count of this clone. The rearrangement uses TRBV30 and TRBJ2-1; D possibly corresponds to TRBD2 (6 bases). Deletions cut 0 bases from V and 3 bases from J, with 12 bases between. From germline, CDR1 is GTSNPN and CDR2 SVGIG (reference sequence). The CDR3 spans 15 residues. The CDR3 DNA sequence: TGTGCCTGGAGTGTACCAGGAGGGAACTACAATGAGCAGTTCTTC. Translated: CAWSVPGGNYNEQFF.

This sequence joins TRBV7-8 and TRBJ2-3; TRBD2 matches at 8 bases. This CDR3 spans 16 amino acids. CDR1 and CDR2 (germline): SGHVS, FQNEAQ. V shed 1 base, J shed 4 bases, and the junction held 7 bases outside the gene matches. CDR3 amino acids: CASSLVTGGPSDTQYF. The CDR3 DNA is TGTGCCAGCAGCTTAGTGACGGGAGGGCCATCAGATACGCAGTATTTT.

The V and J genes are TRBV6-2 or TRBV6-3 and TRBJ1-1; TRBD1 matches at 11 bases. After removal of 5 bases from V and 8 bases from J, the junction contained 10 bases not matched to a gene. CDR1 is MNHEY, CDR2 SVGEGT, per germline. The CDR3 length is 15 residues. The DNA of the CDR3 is TGTGCCAGCAGTCCCTGGGACAGGGGGATGATAGAAGCTTTCTTT. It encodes CASSPWDRGMIEAFF.

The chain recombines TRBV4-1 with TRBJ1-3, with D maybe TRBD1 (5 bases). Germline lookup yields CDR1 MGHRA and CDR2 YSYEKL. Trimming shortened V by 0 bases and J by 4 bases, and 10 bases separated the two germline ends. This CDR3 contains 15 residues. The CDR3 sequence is CASSQDRVSGNTIYF. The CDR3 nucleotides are TGCGCCAGCAGCCAAGACAGGGTAAGCGGAAACACCATATATTTT.

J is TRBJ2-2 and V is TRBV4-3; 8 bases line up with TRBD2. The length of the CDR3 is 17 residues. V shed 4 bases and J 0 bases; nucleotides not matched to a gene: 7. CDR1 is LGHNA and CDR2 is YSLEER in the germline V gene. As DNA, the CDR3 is TGCGCCAGCAGCCGACAAGCGGGAGCGACGAACACCGGGGAGCTGTTTTTT. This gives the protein CASSRQAGATNTGELFF.

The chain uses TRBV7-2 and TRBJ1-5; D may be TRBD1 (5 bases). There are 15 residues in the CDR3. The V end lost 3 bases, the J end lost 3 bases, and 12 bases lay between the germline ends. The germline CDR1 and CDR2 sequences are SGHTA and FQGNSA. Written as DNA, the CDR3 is TGTGCCAGCAGCTTGGGGGGTGGGAACAATCAGCCCCAGCATTTT. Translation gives CASSLGGGNNQPQHF.

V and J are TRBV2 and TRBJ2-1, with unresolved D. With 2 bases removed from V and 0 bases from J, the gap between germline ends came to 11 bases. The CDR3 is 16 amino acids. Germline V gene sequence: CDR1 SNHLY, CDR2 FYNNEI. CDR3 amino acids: CASSEIPPSSYNEQFF. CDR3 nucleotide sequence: TGTGCCAGCAGTGAAATCCCACCGAGCTCCTACAATGAGCAGTTCTTC.

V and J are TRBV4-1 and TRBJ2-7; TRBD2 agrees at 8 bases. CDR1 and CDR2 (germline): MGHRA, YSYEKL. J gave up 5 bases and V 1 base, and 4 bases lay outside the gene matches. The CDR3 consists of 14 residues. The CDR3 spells CASSQAPGGNEQYF. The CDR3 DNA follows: TGCGCCAGCAGCCAAGCCCCGGGAGGGAACGAGCAGTACTTC.

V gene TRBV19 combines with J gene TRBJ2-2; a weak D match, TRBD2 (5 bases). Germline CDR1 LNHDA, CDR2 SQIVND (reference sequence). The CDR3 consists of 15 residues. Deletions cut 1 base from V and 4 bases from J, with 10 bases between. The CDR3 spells CASSIVPGGTGELFF. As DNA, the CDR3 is TGTGCCAGTAGTATAGTCCCCGGAGGCACCGGGGAGCTGTTTTTT.

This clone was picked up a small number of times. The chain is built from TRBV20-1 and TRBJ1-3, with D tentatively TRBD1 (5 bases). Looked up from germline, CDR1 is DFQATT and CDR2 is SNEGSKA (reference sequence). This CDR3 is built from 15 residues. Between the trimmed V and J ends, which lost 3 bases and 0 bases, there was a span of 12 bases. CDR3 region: CSASMGRYSGNTIYF. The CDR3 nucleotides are TGCAGTGCTAGTATGGGGCGCTACTCTGGAAACACCATATATTTT.

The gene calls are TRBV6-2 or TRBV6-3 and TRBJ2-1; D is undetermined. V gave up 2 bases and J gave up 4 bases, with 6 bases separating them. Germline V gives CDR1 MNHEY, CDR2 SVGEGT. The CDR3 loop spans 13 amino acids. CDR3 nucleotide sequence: TGTGCCAGCAGTTACAGTAGTTACAATGAGCAGTTCTTC. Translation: CASSYSSYNEQFF.

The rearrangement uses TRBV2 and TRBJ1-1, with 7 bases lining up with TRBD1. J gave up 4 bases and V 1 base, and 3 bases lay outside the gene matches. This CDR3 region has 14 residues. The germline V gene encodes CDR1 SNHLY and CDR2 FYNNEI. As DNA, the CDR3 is TGTGCCAGCAGTGAAGTCTCAGGGGGCACTGAAGCTTTCTTT. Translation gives CASSEVSGGTEAFF.

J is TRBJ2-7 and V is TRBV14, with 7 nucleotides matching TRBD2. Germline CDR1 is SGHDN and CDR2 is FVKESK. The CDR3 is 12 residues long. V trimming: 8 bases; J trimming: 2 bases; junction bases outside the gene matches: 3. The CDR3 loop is CASRGVTYEQYF. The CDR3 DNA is TGTGCCAGCCGGGGGGTAACCTACGAGCAGTACTTC.

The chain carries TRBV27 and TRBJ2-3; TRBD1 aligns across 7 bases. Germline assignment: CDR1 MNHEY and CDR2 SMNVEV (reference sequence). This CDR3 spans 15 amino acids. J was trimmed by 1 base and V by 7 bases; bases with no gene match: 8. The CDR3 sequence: CASKLGQVGTDTQYF. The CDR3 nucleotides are TGTGCCAGCAAACTAGGACAGGTGGGCACAGATACGCAGTATTTT.

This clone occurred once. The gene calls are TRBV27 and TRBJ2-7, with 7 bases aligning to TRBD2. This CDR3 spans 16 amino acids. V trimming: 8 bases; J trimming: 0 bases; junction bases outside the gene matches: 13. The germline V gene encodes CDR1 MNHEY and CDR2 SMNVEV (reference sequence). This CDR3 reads CASQPLGGGSSYEQYF. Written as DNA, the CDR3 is TGTGCCAGCCAGCCCCTGGGGGGGGGAAGCTCCTACGAGCAGTACTTC.

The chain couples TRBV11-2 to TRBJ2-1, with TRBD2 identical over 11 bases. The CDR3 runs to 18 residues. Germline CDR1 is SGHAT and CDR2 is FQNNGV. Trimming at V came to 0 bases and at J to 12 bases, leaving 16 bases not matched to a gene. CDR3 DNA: TGTGCCAGCAGCTTAGAGGGTGGGACTAGCGGTTCGATCAAGGGGCAGTTCTTC. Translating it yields CASSLEGGTSGSIKGQFF.